Listed here are 12 T cell receptor beta chains from one sample, sequenced in a study of cytomegalovirus exposure and HLA in healthy donors. The PCR ran on 60 Vbeta and 13 Jbeta primers. TCRdb's copy holds only in-frame clones and misses some; the assay was immunoSEQ multiplex PCR. The sample has around 170,000 clones, around three quarters seen once. The sample comprised PBMCs. These receptors all stem from a woman in her 50s in good health and CMV-seropositive.

The V call is TRBV4-3, the J call TRBJ2-5, with a tentative D call TRBD1 (5 bases). CDR1 is LGHNA, CDR2 YSLEER, per germline. V shed 8 bases and J shed 2 bases, with 12 bases lying between them. The CDR3 runs to 13 residues. CDR3: CASAKGLQETQYF. Here the CDR3 DNA reads TGCGCCAGCGCGAAGGGGCTACAAGAGACCCAGTACTTC.

V usage is TRBV7-2 and J usage is TRBJ1-3; TRBD1 agrees at 7 bases. The CDR3 loop spans 16 amino acids. V trimming: 4 bases; J trimming: 4 bases; junction bases outside the gene matches: 10. Germline CDR1 is SGHTA and CDR2 is FQGNSA. The CDR3 DNA reads TGTGCCAGCAGCTCTACCCGACAGGGAGGCGGAAACACCATATATTTT. Protein product: CASSSTRQGGGNTIYF.

This chain uses TRBV5-6 with TRBJ2-7, with TRBD1 matching 9 bases. The CDR3 spans 14 residues. V lost 4 bases, J lost 1 base, and 3 bases stayed unmatched. Germline V gives CDR1 SGHDT, CDR2 YYEEEE. This chain's CDR3 is CASSLQGASYEQYF. The CDR3 DNA reads as TGTGCCAGCAGCCTACAGGGGGCTTCCTACGAGCAGTACTTC.

To note about this clone: The sample has other DNA sequences that encode this CDR3 too. V and J are TRBV19 and TRBJ2-7; 7 nucleotides line up with TRBD1. CDR3 length: 14 residues. With 6 bases clipped from V and 2 bases from J, the junction kept 7 bases outside the gene matches. Germline CDR1 and CDR2: LNHDA and SQIVND (reference sequence). In DNA form, the CDR3 reads TGTGCCAGTAGCACAGGGACAGTACCCTACGAGCAGTACTTC. This codes for CASSTGTVPYEQYF.

With respect to this clone: A read error is likely, as this CDR3 ends without the conserved phenylalanine or tryptophan. The DNA is omitted, as the CDR3 cannot be located on it reliably, and the CDR3 follows TCRdb's listing. The gene calls are TRBV12-2 and TRBJ2-7; TRBD1 was called by the table and not checked on the DNA. TRBV12-2 is annotated as a pseudogene. 15 amino acids form the CDR3, both terminal residues included. CDR3 protein: CASRLNNRAPYEQYL.

This clone was seen only a few times. The chain recombines TRBV6-6 with TRBJ1-1; TRBD1 is a possible D gene (6 bases). There are 12 residues in the CDR3. Germline CDR1 and CDR2: MNHNY and SVGAGI (reference sequence). V was pared by 6 bases and J by 8 bases, with 13 bases between. CDR3 nucleotide sequence: TGTGCCAGCAGCTTGTCCCAGGGGGAAGCTTTCTTT. It is translated as CASSLSQGEAFF.

The chain is built from TRBV4-2 and TRBJ2-3, with 12 bases aligning to TRBD2. The CDR3 is 17 amino acids. The V segment lost 4 bases and the J segment 3 bases; nucleotides outside the gene matches: 8. Germline CDR1 reads LGHNA; CDR2 reads YNFKEQ. The CDR3 protein is CASSLGASGGATDTQYF. DNA of the CDR3: TGTGCCAGCAGCCTAGGGGCTAGCGGGGGGGCGACAGATACGCAGTATTTT.

This rearrangement joins TRBV11-3 to TRBJ1-1; unclear D gene. Trimming took 5 bases from V and 0 from J, leaving 10 bases between them. Germline V gene lookup returns CDR1 SGHNT and CDR2 YENEEA. The CDR3 is 14 residues long. The CDR3 DNA follows: TGTGCCAGCAGCAACTCGCGGCTGAACACTGAAGCTTTCTTT. It translates to CASSNSRLNTEAFF.

As to this clone: The same CDR3 arises from other DNA sequences in this sample as well. This chain uses TRBV6-5 with TRBJ1-6; 10 bases are a match to TRBD1. V lost 5 bases to trimming and J lost 10 bases; unmatched junction nucleotides: 8. The CDR3 loop spans 15 amino acids. CDR1 and CDR2 (germline): MNHEY, SVGAGI. CDR3 nucleotide sequence: TGTGCCAGCAGTCGACAGGGGGCCTGGGGGTCACCCCTCCACTTT. It encodes CASSRQGAWGSPLHF.

The V call is TRBV28, the J call TRBJ2-7; D possibly corresponds to TRBD2 (6 bases). Trimming left V 6 bases short and J 4 bases short, with 19 bases between. The germline V gene has CDR1 MDHEN and CDR2 SYDVKM. The CDR3 length is 15 residues. The CDR3 region has the DNA TGTGCCAGCAGCCCTCCCGCGGGGCCCAGGTACGAGCAGTACTTC. Its protein product is CASSPPAGPRYEQYF. The variable domain in full, with the rest retrieved from reference TRBV28 and TRBJ2-7, is DVKVTQSSRYLVKRTGEKVFLECVQDMDHENMFWYRQDPGLGLRLIYFSYDVKMKEKGDIPEGYSVSREKKERFSLILESASTNQTSMYLCASSPPAGPRYEQYFGPGTRLTVT.

This chain uses TRBV28 with TRBJ2-7; 7 positions match TRBD2. The length of the CDR3 is 13 residues. Germline CDR1 is MDHEN and CDR2 is SYDVKM. Germline trimming cut 6 bases from V and 3 bases from J; bases unmatched to any gene: 5. This CDR3 reads CASRARGDYEQYF. The CDR3 bases are TGTGCCAGCAGAGCACGGGGGGACTACGAGCAGTACTTC.

This clone was detected only a few times. The chain links TRBV6-6 to TRBJ1-2; 7 nucleotides align to TRBD1. Losses at the gene ends were 5 bases for V and 5 bases for J; bases not matched to a gene: 8. The germline CDR1 and CDR2 sequences are MNHNY and SVGAGI (reference sequence). The CDR3 has 14 residues. In DNA, the CDR3 is TGTGCCAGCAGTCCACAGGGGATTGGGTATGGCTACACCTTC. This codes for CASSPQGIGYGYTF.